This TCR beta chain was sequenced during a study of cytomegalovirus exposure and HLA in healthy donors. Germline assignment: CDR1 LNHNV and CDR2 YYDKDF (reference sequence). The CDR3 totals 13 residues. Trimming pared 3 bases from V and 6 bases from J, leaving 11 bases between. This clone was seen once. The data were produced by immunoSEQ multiplex PCR, yet TCRdb's version contains in-frame clones alone and is incomplete. The data show some 170,000 clones, around 96% seen once. The sequence came from a woman between 18 and 30 years old in good health and CMV-seronegative. The genes are TRBV15 and TRBJ1-1; no clear D gene. The sequenced sample was PBMCs. DNA for the CDR3: TGTGCCACCAGCAGGAGAAGAATCCCTGAAGCTTTCTTT. Translated: CATSRRRIPEAFF.